The following is a T cell receptor beta chain sequence with its context. The data were taken from a study of blood T cell repertoires in COVID-19. Cohort assignment relied on participant-reported clinical history. Only in-frame clones appear in the TCRdb table, and some are missing; sequencing was by immunoSEQ multiplex PCR. The sample yields some 410,000 clones, more than 75% seen once. This CDR3 comprises 15 residues. The germline V gene has CDR1 LNHDA and CDR2 SQIVND (reference sequence). V dropped 3 bases and J dropped 7; count of bases not matched to a gene: 9. The sequencing input was PBMCs or T cells enriched from blood (not recorded which). This clonotype originated in a woman aged 25 to 45 with acute COVID-19. The V gene is TRBV19, the J gene TRBJ1-5; 7 bases agree with TRBD1. CDR3 sequence reads: CASSIQTGLGQPQHF. In nucleotides, the CDR3 is TGTGCCAGTAGTATTCAGACAGGGTTGGGACAGCCCCAGCATTTT.